This T cell receptor beta chain appears in the sequencing data of a study of OX40 agonist ivuxolimab in advanced cancers. Study-level information: There were three patients with partial responses, one having hepatocellular carcinoma and two cutaneous melanoma.

In its sample, this clone is medium-sized. A history of autoimmune disease or systemic immunosuppression excluded patients. The CDR3 length is 17 residues. Germline V gene lookup returns CDR1 SGHRS and CDR2 YFSETQ. V was trimmed by 4 bases and J by 0 bases, leaving 20 bases between them. The repertoire was sequenced with immunoSEQ multiplex PCR; TCRdb's copy has only in-frame clones and lacks some. This sample has around 67,000 clones, with 70% to 90% found just once. The chain combines TRBV5-1 with TRBJ2-7; possibly TRBD1 for D (6 bases). The sequence came from an adult with an advanced solid tumor such as melanoma, head and neck, liver or kidney cancer. The sequences come from CD4+ or CD8+ T cells sorted from blood, collected in a trial of the OX40 agonist ivuxolimab. The CDR3 region is CASSDRIQGVGSYEQYF. The CDR3 DNA sequence: TGCGCCAGCAGCGACAGAATACAGGGTGTAGGCTCCTACGAGCAGTACTTC.